These T cell receptor beta chains were read from a single sample in a study of shared clonotypes between healthy human individuals. Using immunoSEQ multiplex PCR, the repertoire was profiled, and TCRdb retains in-frame clones only, with some absent. The sample shows approximately 1,000,000 clones, approximately 75% of them seen only once. Sample: memory CD4+ T cells from PBMCs. The source of these receptors is a man aged 18 to 29 in good health. Some clones in this sample may be carry-over from other donors' samples. Each CDR3 is given with its conserved first and last residue. A D gene is named only where the DNA matches it firmly. Size is stated for part of the rows, as once, few or many counts, or as a class when the clone is expanded.

v_call: TRBV4-1; clone_size: -; cdr3_length: 14; j_call: TRBJ2-7; d_call: -; cdr3_aa: CASSYTGMMNEQYF; cdr3_nt: TGCGCCAGCAGCTATACAGGGATGATGAACGAGCAGTACTTC
v_call: TRBV2; clone_size: -; cdr3_length: 14; j_call: TRBJ2-7; d_call: TRBD1; cdr3_aa: CASRGQGASHEQYF; cdr3_nt: TGTGCCAGCAGGGGACAGGGGGCCTCCCACGAGCAGTACTTC
v_call: TRBV5-1; clone_size: once; cdr3_length: 13; j_call: TRBJ1-1; d_call: -; cdr3_aa: CASSLALSDPAFF; cdr3_nt: TGCGCCAGCAGCTTGGCCTTAAGCGACCCGGCTTTCTTT
v_call: TRBV28; clone_size: -; cdr3_length: 16; j_call: TRBJ2-5; d_call: -; cdr3_aa: CASSLFSGPGEETQYF; cdr3_nt: TGTGCCAGCAGTTTATTCAGCGGGCCGGGGGAAGAGACCCAGTACTTC
v_call: TRBV30; clone_size: few; cdr3_length: 15; j_call: TRBJ1-5; d_call: TRBD1; cdr3_aa: CAWSITGGGNQPQHF; cdr3_nt: TGTGCCTGGAGTATAACAGGGGGAGGCAATCAGCCCCAGCATTTT
v_call: TRBV30; clone_size: once; cdr3_length: 12; j_call: TRBJ1-2; d_call: -; cdr3_aa: CAWSGGNYGYTF; cdr3_nt: TGTGCCTGGAGTGGTGGTAACTATGGCTACACCTTC
v_call: TRBV27; clone_size: -; cdr3_length: 15; j_call: TRBJ1-2; d_call: -; cdr3_aa: CASSLSQDTNYGYTF; cdr3_nt: TGTGCCAGCAGTTTATCGCAGGATACTAACTATGGCTACACCTTC
v_call: TRBV28; clone_size: -; cdr3_length: 12; j_call: TRBJ2-7; d_call: -; cdr3_aa: CASSRQSYEQYF; cdr3_nt: TGTGCCAGCAGCCGGCAGTCCTACGAGCAGTACTTC
v_call: TRBV5-8; clone_size: -; cdr3_length: 15; j_call: TRBJ1-5; d_call: -; cdr3_aa: CASPPGRYANQPQHF; cdr3_nt: TGTGCCAGCCCACCCGGTCGCTATGCCAATCAGCCCCAGCATTTT
v_call: TRBV6-6; clone_size: -; cdr3_length: 14; j_call: TRBJ1-5; d_call: TRBD1; cdr3_aa: CASRPTGGYQPQHF; cdr3_nt: TGTGCCAGCAGACCCACAGGGGGATATCAGCCCCAGCATTTT
v_call: TRBV6-6; clone_size: -; cdr3_length: 15; j_call: TRBJ2-2; d_call: TRBD1; cdr3_aa: CASSYPGQTAGELFF; cdr3_nt: TGTGCCAGCAGTTACCCGGGACAGACGGCCGGGGAGCTGTTTTTT
v_call: TRBV18; clone_size: few; cdr3_length: 14; j_call: TRBJ1-5; d_call: TRBD1; cdr3_aa: CASSRQGVIQPQHF; cdr3_nt: TGTGCCAGCTCACGACAGGGGGTCATTCAGCCCCAGCATTTT
v_call: TRBV4-3; clone_size: -; cdr3_length: 16; j_call: TRBJ2-3; d_call: -; cdr3_aa: CASSRDARGLTDTQYF; cdr3_nt: TGCGCCAGCAGCCGGGACGCGAGGGGCCTCACAGATACGCAGTATTTT
v_call: TRBV7-8; clone_size: -; cdr3_length: 16; j_call: TRBJ2-7; d_call: -; cdr3_aa: CASSLDGSVTPYEQYF; cdr3_nt: TGTGCCAGCAGCTTAGACGGGAGTGTTACCCCCTACGAGCAGTACTTC
v_call: TRBV5-6; clone_size: -; cdr3_length: 14; j_call: TRBJ1-2; d_call: -; cdr3_aa: CASSLIRATMSYTF; cdr3_nt: TGTGCCAGCAGCTTGATCAGGGCCACTATGAGCTACACCTTC
v_call: TRBV7-6; clone_size: -; cdr3_length: 14; j_call: TRBJ1-5; d_call: -; cdr3_aa: CASSRDWGNQPQHF; cdr3_nt: TGTGCCAGCAGCCGGGACTGGGGCAATCAGCCCCAGCATTTT
v_call: TRBV27; clone_size: few; cdr3_length: 14; j_call: TRBJ1-5; d_call: -; cdr3_aa: CASSREYKWAPQHF; cdr3_nt: TGTGCCAGCAGCAGGGAGTATAAGTGGGCGCCCCAGCATTTT
v_call: TRBV13; clone_size: -; cdr3_length: 17; j_call: TRBJ2-3; d_call: -; cdr3_aa: CASSLIFGTADTDTQYF; cdr3_nt: TGTGCCAGCAGCTTAATTTTCGGGACGGCCGATACAGATACGCAGTATTTT
v_call: TRBV9; clone_size: once; cdr3_length: 14; j_call: TRBJ2-7; d_call: -; cdr3_aa: CASSVVAGTYEQYF; cdr3_nt: TGTGCCAGCAGCGTAGTTGCAGGGACCTACGAGCAGTACTTC
v_call: TRBV11-1; clone_size: -; cdr3_length: 16; j_call: TRBJ2-1; d_call: -; cdr3_aa: CASNTGLLGGRDEQFF; cdr3_nt: TGTGCCAGCAACACGGGCCTCCTTGGGGGTCGGGATGAGCAGTTCTTC
v_call: TRBV6-5; clone_size: few; cdr3_length: 14; j_call: TRBJ1-2; d_call: TRBD1; cdr3_aa: CASSYGRGNYGYTF; cdr3_nt: TGTGCCAGCAGTTACGGCAGGGGGAACTATGGCTACACCTTC
v_call: TRBV10-3; clone_size: -; cdr3_length: 14; j_call: TRBJ2-4; d_call: -; cdr3_aa: CAIRTDLAKNIQYF; cdr3_nt: TGTGCCATCAGGACAGATCTAGCCAAAAACATTCAGTACTTC
v_call: TRBV15; clone_size: -; cdr3_length: 13; j_call: TRBJ1-2; d_call: -; cdr3_aa: CATSTAGNYGYTF; cdr3_nt: TGTGCCACCAGTACTGCCGGGAACTATGGCTACACCTTC
v_call: TRBV2; clone_size: -; cdr3_length: 15; j_call: TRBJ2-2; d_call: -; cdr3_aa: CASSIYSANTGELFF; cdr3_nt: TGTGCCAGCAGTATTTACTCCGCGAACACCGGGGAGCTGTTTTTT
v_call: TRBV4-1; clone_size: -; cdr3_length: 17; j_call: TRBJ1-3; d_call: -; cdr3_aa: CASSQDPVATAGNTIYF; cdr3_nt: TGCGCCAGCAGCCAAGATCCAGTGGCAACCGCTGGAAACACCATATATTTT
v_call: TRBV6-5; clone_size: -; cdr3_length: 15; j_call: TRBJ1-2; d_call: TRBD1; cdr3_aa: CASKLSGQGNYGYTF; cdr3_nt: TGTGCCAGCAAACTCTCAGGACAGGGGAACTATGGCTACACCTTC
v_call: TRBV29-1; clone_size: -; cdr3_length: 12; j_call: TRBJ1-2; d_call: TRBD1; cdr3_aa: CSVVQGNYGYTF; cdr3_nt: TGCAGCGTTGTACAGGGGAACTATGGCTACACCTTC
v_call: TRBV28; clone_size: -; cdr3_length: 15; j_call: TRBJ2-3; d_call: TRBD2; cdr3_aa: CASSLLAGETDTQYF; cdr3_nt: TGTGCCAGCAGTCTTTTAGCGGGGGAGACAGATACGCAGTATTTT
v_call: TRBV14; clone_size: -; cdr3_length: 16; j_call: TRBJ2-1; d_call: TRBD2; cdr3_aa: CASSQEPGRAHNEQFF; cdr3_nt: TGTGCCAGCAGCCAAGAGCCCGGGAGGGCCCACAATGAGCAGTTCTTC
v_call: TRBV6-5; clone_size: -; cdr3_length: 15; j_call: TRBJ1-4; d_call: -; cdr3_aa: CASSSGQGLGEKLFF; cdr3_nt: TGTGCCAGCAGTTCGGGGCAGGGGCTAGGTGAAAAACTGTTTTTT
v_call: TRBV19; clone_size: -; cdr3_length: 15; j_call: TRBJ1-5; d_call: -; cdr3_aa: CASSIWRGSNQPQHF; cdr3_nt: TGTGCCAGTAGTATATGGAGGGGAAGCAATCAGCCCCAGCATTTT
v_call: TRBV28; clone_size: -; cdr3_length: 19; j_call: TRBJ2-7; d_call: TRBD2; cdr3_aa: CASSLWKRTRTSGRYEQYF; cdr3_nt: TGTGCCAGCAGTTTATGGAAGAGAACCCGGACTAGCGGGCGCTACGAGCAGTACTTC
v_call: TRBV18; clone_size: few; cdr3_length: 15; j_call: TRBJ2-7; d_call: -; cdr3_aa: CASSPRPQGDYEQYF; cdr3_nt: TGTGCCAGCTCACCACGACCACAGGGAGACTACGAGCAGTACTTC
v_call: TRBV9; clone_size: -; cdr3_length: 17; j_call: TRBJ2-1; d_call: TRBD2; cdr3_aa: CASSGRTSGKTNNEQFF; cdr3_nt: TGTGCCAGCAGCGGACGGACTAGCGGGAAAACAAACAATGAGCAGTTCTTC
v_call: TRBV7-8; clone_size: -; cdr3_length: 12; j_call: TRBJ2-1; d_call: -; cdr3_aa: CASSLGPRWQFF; cdr3_nt: TGTGCCAGCAGCTTAGGCCCCAGGTGGCAGTTCTTC
v_call: TRBV28; clone_size: few; cdr3_length: 15; j_call: TRBJ2-5; d_call: -; cdr3_aa: CASSSYRGGAETQYF; cdr3_nt: TGTGCCAGCAGTTCCTACAGGGGGGGAGCGGAGACCCAGTACTTC
v_call: TRBV7-9; clone_size: -; cdr3_length: 12; j_call: TRBJ2-5; d_call: -; cdr3_aa: CASSPIGETQYF; cdr3_nt: TGTGCCAGCAGCCCAATTGGGGAGACCCAGTACTTC
v_call: TRBV7-8; clone_size: -; cdr3_length: 16; j_call: TRBJ2-2; d_call: TRBD1; cdr3_aa: CASSFADRGNTGELFF; cdr3_nt: TGTGCCAGCAGCTTTGCGGACAGGGGGAACACCGGGGAGCTGTTTTTT
v_call: TRBV28; clone_size: -; cdr3_length: 16; j_call: TRBJ1-3; d_call: TRBD1; cdr3_aa: CASSPGQGSSGNTIYF; cdr3_nt: TGTGCCAGCAGTCCGGGACAGGGAAGCTCTGGAAACACCATATATTTT
v_call: TRBV5-4; clone_size: -; cdr3_length: 15; j_call: TRBJ2-2; d_call: TRBD2; cdr3_aa: CASSLLAGDTGELFF; cdr3_nt: TGTGCCAGCAGCTTACTAGCGGGAGACACCGGGGAGCTGTTTTTT
v_call: TRBV25-1; clone_size: -; cdr3_length: 14; j_call: TRBJ1-3; d_call: -; cdr3_aa: CASTPPGSGNTIYF; cdr3_nt: TGTGCCAGCACTCCCCCGGGCTCTGGAAACACCATATATTTT
v_call: TRBV9; clone_size: -; cdr3_length: 15; j_call: TRBJ2-2; d_call: -; cdr3_aa: CASSVLALNTGELFF; cdr3_nt: TGTGCCAGCAGCGTATTAGCGCTAAACACCGGGGAGCTGTTTTTT
v_call: TRBV28; clone_size: -; cdr3_length: 19; j_call: TRBJ1-5; d_call: -; cdr3_aa: CASSPTAFGGVHSNQPQHF; cdr3_nt: TGTGCCAGCAGTCCCACTGCTTTTGGAGGGGTCCATAGCAATCAGCCCCAGCATTTT
v_call: TRBV28; clone_size: -; cdr3_length: 17; j_call: TRBJ2-7; d_call: TRBD1; cdr3_aa: CASTKLTGTGIPYEQYF; cdr3_nt: TGTGCCAGCACCAAACTAACCGGGACAGGGATCCCCTACGAGCAGTACTTC
v_call: TRBV7-9; clone_size: -; cdr3_length: 13; j_call: TRBJ1-4; d_call: -; cdr3_aa: CASTLRVNEKLFF; cdr3_nt: TGTGCCAGCACCTTGCGCGTTAATGAAAAACTGTTTTTT
v_call: TRBV10-3; clone_size: once; cdr3_length: 15; j_call: TRBJ2-5; d_call: TRBD2; cdr3_aa: CAISGGTSGGETQYF; cdr3_nt: TGTGCCATCAGTGGCGGGACTAGCGGGGGAGAGACCCAGTACTTC
v_call: TRBV11-1; clone_size: -; cdr3_length: 11; j_call: TRBJ2-5; d_call: -; cdr3_aa: CASSYQQTQYF; cdr3_nt: TGTGCCAGCAGCTATCAGCAGACCCAGTACTTC
v_call: TRBV29-1; clone_size: -; cdr3_length: 13; j_call: TRBJ1-2; d_call: TRBD1; cdr3_aa: CSSRQEGAYGYTF; cdr3_nt: TGCAGCTCCCGTCAAGAGGGGGCGTACGGCTACACCTTC
v_call: TRBV7-9; clone_size: few; cdr3_length: 8; j_call: TRBJ1-2; d_call: -; cdr3_aa: CASSPNTF; cdr3_nt: TGTGCCAGCAGCCCCAACACCTTC
v_call: TRBV29-1; clone_size: -; cdr3_length: 13; j_call: TRBJ2-2; d_call: -; cdr3_aa: CSVDKGNTGELFF; cdr3_nt: TGCAGCGTTGACAAGGGGAACACCGGGGAGCTGTTTTTT